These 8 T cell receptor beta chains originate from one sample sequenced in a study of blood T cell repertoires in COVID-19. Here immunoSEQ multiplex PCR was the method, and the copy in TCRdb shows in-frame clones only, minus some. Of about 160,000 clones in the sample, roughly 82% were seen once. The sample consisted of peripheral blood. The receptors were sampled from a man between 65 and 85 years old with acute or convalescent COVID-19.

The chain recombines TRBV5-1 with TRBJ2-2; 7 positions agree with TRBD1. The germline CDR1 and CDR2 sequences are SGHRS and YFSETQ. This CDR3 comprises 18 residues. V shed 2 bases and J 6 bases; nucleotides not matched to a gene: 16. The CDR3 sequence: CASSLPPGAGGLAGELFF. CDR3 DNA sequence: TGCGCCAGCAGCTTACCCCCCGGGGCAGGGGGTTTGGCCGGGGAGCTGTTTTTT.

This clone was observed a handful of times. The CDR3 reads CSASSGRPYGYTF. The CDR3 DNA follows: TGCAGTGCTAGTTCCGGGAGACCCTATGGCTACACCTTC. The rearrangement joins TRBV20-1 to TRBJ1-2; D gene unclear. V gave up 3 bases and J gave up 4 bases, with 12 bases separating them. This CDR3 spans 13 amino acids. CDR1 and CDR2 from the germline V gene are DFQATT and SNEGSKA (reference sequence).

DNA of the CDR3: TGTGCCAGCAGCTTGGGACAGTCCAATCAGCCCCAGCATTTT. Translation gives CASSLGQSNQPQHF. V and J are TRBV11-2 and TRBJ1-5, with 7 nucleotides matching TRBD1. V was clipped by 3 bases and J by 3 bases; unmatched bases: 2. This CDR3 region has 14 residues. Germline V gene sequence: CDR1 SGHAT, CDR2 FQNNGV. The full variable domain, completed using reference TRBV11-2 and TRBJ1-5, is EAGVAQSPRYKIIEKRQSVAFWCNPISGHATLYWYQQILGQGPKLLIQFQNNGVVDDSQLPKDRFSAERLKGVDSTLKIQPAKLEDSAVYLCASSLGQSNQPQHFGDGTRLSIL.

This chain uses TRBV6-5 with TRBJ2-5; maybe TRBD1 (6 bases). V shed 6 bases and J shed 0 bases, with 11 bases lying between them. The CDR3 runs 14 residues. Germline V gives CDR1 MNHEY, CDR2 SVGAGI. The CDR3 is CASRTRDNQETQYF. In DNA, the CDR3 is TGTGCCAGCAGAACCCGGGACAACCAAGAGACCCAGTACTTC.

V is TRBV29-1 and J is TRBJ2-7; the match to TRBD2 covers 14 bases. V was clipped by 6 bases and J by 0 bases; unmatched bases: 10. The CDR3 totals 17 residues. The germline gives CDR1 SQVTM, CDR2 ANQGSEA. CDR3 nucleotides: TGCAGCGTGCGGGGACTAGCGGGGGAACTCAGCTCCTACGAGCAGTACTTC. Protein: CSVRGLAGELSSYEQYF.

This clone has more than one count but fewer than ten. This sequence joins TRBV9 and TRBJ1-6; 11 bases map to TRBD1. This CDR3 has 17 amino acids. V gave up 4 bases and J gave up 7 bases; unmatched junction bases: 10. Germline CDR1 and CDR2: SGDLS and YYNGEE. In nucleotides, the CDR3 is TGTGCCAGCAGCCTACGGGACAGGGGGATAGGGAATTCACCCCTCCACTTT. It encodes CASSLRDRGIGNSPLHF. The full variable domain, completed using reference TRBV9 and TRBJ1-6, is DSGVTQTPKHLITATGQRVTLRCSPRSGDLSVYWYQQSLDQGLQFLIQYYNGEERAKGNILERFSAQQFPDLHSELNLSSLELGDSALYFCASSLRDRGIGNSPLHFGNGTRLTVT.

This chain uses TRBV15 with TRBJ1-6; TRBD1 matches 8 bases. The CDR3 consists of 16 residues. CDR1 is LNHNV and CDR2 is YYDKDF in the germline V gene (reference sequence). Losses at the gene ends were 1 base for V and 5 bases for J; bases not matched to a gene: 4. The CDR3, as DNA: TGTGCCACCAGCAGAGGACAGGGGATCAATAATTCACCCCTCCACTTT. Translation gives CATSRGQGINNSPLHF.

The DNA for the CDR3 is TGTGCCAGCAGCTTAGGAGAGGGACAGGGCAGTTCTTTCTTT. Its protein is CASSLGEGQGSSFF. The chain employs TRBV7-9 and TRBJ1-1; 9 positions match TRBD1. Germline-derived CDR1 and CDR2 are SEHNR and FQNEAQ (reference sequence). This CDR3 contains 14 residues. The trim removed 1 base at V and 12 bases at J, leaving 9 bases unmatched.